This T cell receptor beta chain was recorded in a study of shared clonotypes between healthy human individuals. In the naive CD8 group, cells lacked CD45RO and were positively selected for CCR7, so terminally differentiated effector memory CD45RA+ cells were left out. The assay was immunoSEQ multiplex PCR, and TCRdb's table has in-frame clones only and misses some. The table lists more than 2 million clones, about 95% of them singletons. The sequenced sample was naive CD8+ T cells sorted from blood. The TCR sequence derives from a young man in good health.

Here the CDR3 reads CATSASASYEQYF. The CDR3 DNA follows: TGCGCCACATCCGCGAGCGCCTCCTACGAGCAGTACTTC. This chain uses TRBV10-2 with TRBJ2-7, with no clear D. The length of the CDR3 is 13 residues. Germline V CDR1 and CDR2: WSHSY, SAAADI. Deletions cut 10 bases from V and 0 bases from J, with 13 bases between.